This T cell receptor (beta chain) appears in the sequencing data of a study of T cell clones after liver transplantation. Generated by immunoSEQ multiplex PCR, the TCRdb table keeps only in-frame clones and is missing some. The table shows about 7,900 clones, with 80% occurring only once. CDR3 size: 14 residues. Trimming took 3 bases from V and 5 from J, leaving 10 bases between them. Germline CDR1 is LNHDA and CDR2 is SQIVND (reference sequence). This TCR was recovered from a human donor who received a liver transplant. This rearrangement joins TRBV19 to TRBJ2-2, with D maybe TRBD2 (5 bases). This material consisted of CD8+ T cells from blood, taken before liver transplant. CDR3 nucleotide sequence: TGTGCCAGTAGTATCGACCGCGGGACCGGGGAGCTGTTTTTT. This sequence encodes CASSIDRGTGELFF. Combining the CDR3 with reference TRBV19 and TRBJ2-2 gives the whole variable domain DGGITQSPKYLFRKEGQNVTLSCEQNLNHDAMYWYRQDPGQGLRLIYYSQIVNDFQKGDIAEGYSVSREKKESFPLTVTSAQKNPTAFYLCASSIDRGTGELFFGEGSRLTVL.